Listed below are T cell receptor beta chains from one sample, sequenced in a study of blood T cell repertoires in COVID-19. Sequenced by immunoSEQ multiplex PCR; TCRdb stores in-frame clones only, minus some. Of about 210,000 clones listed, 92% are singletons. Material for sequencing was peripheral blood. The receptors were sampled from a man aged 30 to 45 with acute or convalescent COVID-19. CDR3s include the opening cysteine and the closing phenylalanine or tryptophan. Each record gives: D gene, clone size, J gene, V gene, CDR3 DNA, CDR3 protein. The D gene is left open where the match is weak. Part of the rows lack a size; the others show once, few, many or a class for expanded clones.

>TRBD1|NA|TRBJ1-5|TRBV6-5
TGTGCCAGCAGTCGACAGGGAGGAAGCCAGCCCCAGCATTTT
CASSRQGGSQPQHF
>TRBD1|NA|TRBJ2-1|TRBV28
TGTGCCAGCAGTTTGAGTCAGGGGGCGAAATTCTTC
CASSLSQGAKFF
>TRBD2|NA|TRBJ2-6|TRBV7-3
TGTGCCAGCAGCTCGAGACTAGCGGGGAGCTCTGGGGCCAACGTCCTGACTTTC
CASSSRLAGSSGANVLTF
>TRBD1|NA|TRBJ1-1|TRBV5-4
TGTGCCAGCAGCCCTTGGGACAGGTTATACACTGAAGCTTTCTTT
CASSPWDRLYTEAFF
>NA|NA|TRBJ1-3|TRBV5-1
TGCGCCAGCAGCGTACAGGGAGCTGGAAACACCATATATTTT
CASSVQGAGNTIYF
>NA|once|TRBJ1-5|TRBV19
TGTGCCAGTATTCCGGGACACGGACTTAATCAGCCCCAGCATTTT
CASIPGHGLNQPQHF
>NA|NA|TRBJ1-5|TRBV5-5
TGTGCCAGCAGCTTGGAGGCAGGGAGGGTTCAGCCCCAGCATTTT
CASSLEAGRVQPQHF
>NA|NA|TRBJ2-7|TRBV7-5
TGTGCCAGAAGCTTAGCAGGGGAACGTAGCGACGAGCAGTACTTC
CARSLAGERSDEQYF
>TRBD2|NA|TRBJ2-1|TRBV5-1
TGCGCCAGCAGCTTTTATTTCGGCGGGACTAGCGGAGGACCCCTCTCCTACAATGAGCAGTTCTTC
CASSFYFGGTSGGPLSYNEQFF
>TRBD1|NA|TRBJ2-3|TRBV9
TGTGCCAGCAGCTCCCGGGGACAGCCCGGCGCAGATACGCAGTATTTT
CASSSRGQPGADTQYF
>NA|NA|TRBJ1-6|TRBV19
TGTGCCAGCCAGGGTTCCTATAATTCACCCCTCCACTTT
CASQGSYNSPLHF
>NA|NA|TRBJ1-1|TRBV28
TGTGCCAGCAGTTCCCCGCTTGGGGGCAGCGAAGACACTGAAGCTTTCTTT
CASSSPLGGSEDTEAFF
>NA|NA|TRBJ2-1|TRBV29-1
TGCAGCGTTGACGGTCGACAGTATGAGCAGTTCTTC
CSVDGRQYEQFF
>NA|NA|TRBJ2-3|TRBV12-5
TGTGCTAGTGGTTCCCGGGACACCCGCACAGATACGCAGTATTTT
CASGSRDTRTDTQYF
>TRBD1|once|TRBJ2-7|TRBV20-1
TGCAGTGCTAGTCCTGCGGACAGGGGGCGGTACGAGCAGTACTTC
CSASPADRGRYEQYF
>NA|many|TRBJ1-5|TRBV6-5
TGTGCCAGCAGTTATAGTAGCAATCAGCCCCAGCATTTT
CASSYSSNQPQHF
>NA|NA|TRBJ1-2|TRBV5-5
TGTGCCAGCAGCTTGGCCGAGCGGTATGGCTACACCTTC
CASSLAERYGYTF
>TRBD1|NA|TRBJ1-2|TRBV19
TGTGCCAGTAGTTCCGGGACAGGGCAAGTATACTATGGCTACACCTTC
CASSSGTGQVYYGYTF